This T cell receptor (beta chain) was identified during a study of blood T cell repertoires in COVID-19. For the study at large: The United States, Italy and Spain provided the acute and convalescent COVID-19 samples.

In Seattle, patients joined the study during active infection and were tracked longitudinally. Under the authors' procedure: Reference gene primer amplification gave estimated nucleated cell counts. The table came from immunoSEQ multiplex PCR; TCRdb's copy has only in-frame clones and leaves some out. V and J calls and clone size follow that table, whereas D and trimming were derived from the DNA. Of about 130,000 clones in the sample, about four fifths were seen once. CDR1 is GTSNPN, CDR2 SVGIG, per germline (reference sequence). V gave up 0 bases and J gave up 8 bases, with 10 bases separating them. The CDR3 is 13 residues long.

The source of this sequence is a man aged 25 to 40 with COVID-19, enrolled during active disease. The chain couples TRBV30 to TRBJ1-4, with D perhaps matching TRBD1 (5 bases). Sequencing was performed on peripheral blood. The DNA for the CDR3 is TGTGCCTGGAGTGTACAACCAGGGGAAAAACTGTTTTTT. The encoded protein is CAWSVQPGEKLFF.